The sample holds many counts of the clone carrying this T cell receptor beta chain. No antigen is known for it. The data were taken from a study of regulatory T cells in long-lasting Graves disease. The CDR3 is made up of 16 amino acids. V lost 2 bases, J lost 0 bases, and 14 bases lay in between. Germline assignment: CDR1 GTSNPN and CDR2 SVGIG (reference sequence). In building TCR beta libraries, iRepertoire HTBI primers were used together with Arm-PCR of CDR3 regions. TCRdb re-derived calls from the multiplex PCR reads in MiXCR, one entry per CDR3 protein. The data contain about 360,000 distinct CDR3 sequences, roughly 15% of them singletons. Findings and caveats of the study: The small sample size may have reduced accuracy.

Sample time point: newly diagnosed GD, antithyroid drugs for less than 3 months. Scientists built the TCR library using RNA that was extracted from PBMCs. The data also belong to a second study, concerning T cells in Graves' hyperthyroidism and ophthalmopathy.

This clonotype originated in a young woman with Graves disease. The sequencing used peripheral blood mononuclear cells (PBMCs), collected at new diagnosis, from a patient treated with antithyroid drugs. J is TRBJ2-1 and V is TRBV30; D ambiguous. The CDR3 protein is CAWSQEPRYSYNEQFF. DNA for the CDR3: TGTGCCTGGAGTCAAGAGCCCAGGTACTCCTACAATGAGCAGTTCTTC.